This record concerns one TCR beta chain sequence. Antigen: not known. V lost 5 bases to trimming and J lost 5 bases, with 15 bases between them. This CDR3 is built from 14 residues. CDR1 and CDR2 from the germline V gene are SGHDN and FVKESK. This entry belongs to a study of human thymus T cells. Study-level points and caveats: Both thymic and peripheral blood repertoires showed apparently biased V and J usage.

Profiling relied on immunoSEQ multiplex PCR, and the TCRdb table lists in-frame clones only, not all of them. The repertoire holds some 130,000 clones, with just under 95% as singletons. The source of the thymus tissue was resections taken during corrective heart surgery. This TCR was sampled from a boy under two years old with a congenital heart defect but otherwise immunologically healthy. The specimen was thymus tissue. This sequence joins TRBV14 and TRBJ2-5; the D call may be TRBD1 or TRBD2 (5 bases each). The CDR3 coding sequence is TGTGCCAGCAGCGGGGGAGTGATGGAGGAGACCCAGTACTTC. This codes for CASSGGVMEETQYF.